Below are 21 T cell receptor beta chains sequenced from a single sample in a study of technical replicates of blood from several donors (dated by TCRdb to 2017 to 2019). The library was produced with the immunoSEQ multiplex PCR assay. TCRdb provides this immuneACCESS table in a form limited to in-frame rearrangements. Some clones are lacking; in checked studies, under half of them reflect an unresolved V gene, and why the rest are absent is not known. The sample table shows some 80,000 clones, and about 97% are seen once. The ten largest clonotypes hold almost 0.3% of the sample. The sample taken for sequencing was T cells isolated from PBMCs. Receptors were obtained from a human donor in good health.

This chain links TRBV15 with TRBJ1-1; no reliable D call. V gave up 6 bases and J gave up 0 bases, with 11 bases separating them. Germline V gene sequence: CDR1 LNHNV, CDR2 YYDKDF (reference sequence). This CDR3 is built from 14 residues. The CDR3 bases are TGTGCCACCAGTCATATCGTAGTGAACACTGAAGCTTTCTTT. Its translation: CATSHIVVNTEAFF.

The chain is built from TRBV6-5 and TRBJ1-1; D unclear. Germline-derived CDR1 and CDR2 are MNHEY and SVGAGI. V was trimmed by 0 bases and J by 4 bases, leaving 9 bases between them. The CDR3 runs 14 residues. CDR3 sequence reads: CASSYSSRGTEAFF. In DNA, the CDR3 is TGTGCCAGCAGTTACTCGTCCCGGGGCACTGAAGCTTTCTTT.

The rearrangement uses TRBV9 and TRBJ2-1; 7 nucleotides align to TRBD2. This CDR3 is 17 amino acids long. Germline V gives CDR1 SGDLS, CDR2 YYNGEE. V was clipped by 1 base and J by 5 bases; unmatched bases: 12. CDR3 DNA sequence: TGTGCCAGCAGCGTAAGATACGGGACTACCAGAGACAATGAGCAGTTCTTC. As protein: CASSVRYGTTRDNEQFF.

The rearrangement joins TRBV29-1 to TRBJ1-1, with D possibly TRBD1 on 6 matching bases. Germline CDR1 is SQVTM and CDR2 is ANQGSEA. The CDR3 runs to 12 residues. Trimming shortened V by 7 bases and J by 10 bases, and 19 bases separated the two germline ends. The DNA of the CDR3 is TGCAGCGCCGTGGACAGCAGCCGGGGAGCTTTCTTT. Amino acid sequence: CSAVDSSRGAFF.

The chain is built from TRBV7-3 and TRBJ2-2; 10 positions match TRBD2. From germline, CDR1 is SGHTA and CDR2 FQGTGA. This CDR3 has 18 residues. J lost 3 bases, V lost 5 bases, and 12 bases had no gene match. The CDR3 nucleotides are TGTGCCAGCAGCCCAACCCCCGGGACTAGCGTTGACACCGGGGAGCTGTTTTTT. Its translation is CASSPTPGTSVDTGELFF.

The J gene is TRBJ2-7, the V gene TRBV28, with a tentative D call TRBD2 (5 bases). Germline V gene lookup returns CDR1 MDHEN and CDR2 SYDVKM. The CDR3 loop spans 13 amino acids. The germline V and J ends were trimmed by 7 bases and 1 base, with 11 bases remaining between them. As DNA, the CDR3 is TGTGCCAGCACCCCGGGCGGGTCCTACGAGCAGTACTTC. Protein: CASTPGGSYEQYF.

The rearrangement joins TRBV7-3 to TRBJ1-5; no clear D gene. CDR1 is SGHTA, CDR2 FQGTGA, per germline. The CDR3 consists of 13 residues. Trimming took off 5 bases at V and 7 bases at J, with 12 bases between the two ends. CDR3 region: CASSQYPGQPQHF. The CDR3 region has the DNA TGTGCCAGCAGCCAGTATCCGGGGCAGCCCCAGCATTTT.

The chain combines TRBV28 with TRBJ1-3, with D uncertain. The length of the CDR3 is 12 residues. CDR1 is MDHEN, CDR2 SYDVKM, per germline. Trimming left V 10 bases short and J 4 bases short, with 11 bases between. DNA for the CDR3: TGTGCCACCCAATTGGCCGGAAACACCATATATTTT. Encoded protein: CATQLAGNTIYF.

This chain links TRBV29-1 with TRBJ1-1; the D is unclear. From germline, CDR1 is SQVTM and CDR2 ANQGSEA. Trimming shortened V by 6 bases and J by 0 bases, and 5 bases separated the two germline ends. The CDR3 runs 11 residues. The CDR3 nucleotides are TGCAGCGTCTTATTGAACACTGAAGCTTTCTTT. Its protein product is CSVLLNTEAFF.

This chain joins TRBV5-1 and TRBJ1-3, with D possibly TRBD1 on 6 matching bases. CDR1 is SGHRS, CDR2 YFSETQ, per germline. The CDR3 sequence is 15 residues long. V was clipped by 2 bases and J by 0 bases, with 9 bases between them. CDR3 in DNA: TGCGCCAGCAGCTTAGGACAGAGCTCTGGAAACACCATATATTTT. Translating gives CASSLGQSSGNTIYF.

V is TRBV5-8 and J is TRBJ2-3, with D possibly matching TRBD1 (6 bases). V was cut by 3 bases and J by 3 bases, with 17 bases left in between. CDR1 and CDR2 from the germline V gene are SGHTS and YDEGEE. This CDR3 contains 16 residues. The CDR3 spells CASSSQGRVLTDTQYF. In DNA, the CDR3 is TGTGCCAGCAGCTCTCAGGGGCGGGTATTGACAGATACGCAGTATTTT. The entire variable domain, with the rest obtained from reference TRBV5-8 and TRBJ2-3, is as follows: EAGVTQSPTHLIKTRGQQATLRCSPISGHTSVYWYQQALGLGLQFLLWYDEGEERNRGNFPPRFSGRQFPNYSSELNVNALELEDSALYLCASSSQGRVLTDTQYFGPGTRLTVL.

The genes are TRBV25-1 and TRBJ2-1; 7 bases agree with TRBD1. Germline values: CDR1 MGHDK, CDR2 SYGVNS. The CDR3 contains 16 residues. V lost 8 bases to trimming and J lost 4 bases; unmatched junction nucleotides: 14. For the CDR3, the DNA is TGTGCCAGCGGCGGACAGGAGATTAATAAATACAATGAGCAGTTCTTC. It is translated as CASGGQEINKYNEQFF.

The chain links TRBV13 to TRBJ2-5; D is uncertain. The CDR3 runs 12 residues. Deletions cut 1 base from V and 4 bases from J, with 4 bases between. From germline, CDR1 is PRHDT and CDR2 FYEKMQ (reference sequence). CDR3 loop: CASSLVGETQYF. The CDR3 DNA follows: TGTGCCAGCAGCTTAGTCGGAGAGACCCAGTACTTC.

The chain couples TRBV5-6 to TRBJ1-5; maybe TRBD1 (5 bases). V gave up 2 bases and J gave up 7 bases, with 13 bases separating them. The germline gives CDR1 SGHDT, CDR2 YYEEEE. The CDR3 has 14 amino acids. CDR3 sequence reads: CASSFAQGRQPQHF. CDR3 coding DNA: TGTGCCAGCAGCTTTGCGCAGGGAAGACAGCCCCAGCATTTT.

The V call is TRBV5-4, the J call TRBJ2-6; D may be TRBD1 (5 bases). There are 17 residues in the CDR3. Trimming shortened V by 0 bases and J by 1 base, and 11 bases separated the two germline ends. The germline V gene has CDR1 SGHNT and CDR2 YYREEE (reference sequence). CDR3 amino acids: CASSLGQLYSGANVLTF. The CDR3, as DNA: TGTGCCAGCAGCTTGGGACAGCTTTATTCTGGGGCCAACGTCCTGACTTTC.

This clone appeared once. V is TRBV25-1 and J is TRBJ2-3; 7 positions agree with TRBD2. The CDR3 is made up of 15 amino acids. Germline CDR1 reads MGHDK; CDR2 reads SYGVNS. V was pared by 2 bases and J by 3 bases, with 5 bases of the junction left unmatched. The CDR3 sequence: CASSEIGGSTDTQYF. For the CDR3, the DNA is TGTGCCAGCAGTGAAATTGGCGGGAGTACAGATACGCAGTATTTT.

This clone was seen a handful of times. The genes are TRBV19 and TRBJ1-2; no clear D gene. Germline V lookup: CDR1 LNHDA, CDR2 SQIVND (reference sequence). The CDR3 length is 11 residues. Between the trimmed V and J ends, which lost 6 bases and 3 bases, there was a span of 5 bases. CDR3 DNA sequence: TGTGCCAGTAGAGCCGACTATGGCTACACCTTC. Translation gives CASRADYGYTF.

The chain is built from TRBV5-1 and TRBJ1-5; maybe TRBD1 (6 bases). Germline V gene data show CDR1 as SGHRS and CDR2 as YFSETQ. With 1 base removed from V and 5 bases from J, the gap between germline ends came to 7 bases. This CDR3 contains 13 residues. CDR3 coding DNA: TGCGCCAGCAGCTTGACAGGGCATCAGCCCCAGCATTTT. This sequence encodes CASSLTGHQPQHF.

The chain recombines TRBV9 with TRBJ2-1, with D possibly being TRBD1 (6 bases). The CDR3 length is 17 residues. The V gene's germline CDR1 is SGDLS and CDR2 YYNGEE. V gave up 0 bases and J gave up 6 bases, with 19 bases separating them. The CDR3 is CASSVASQGQGTNEQFF. In DNA, the CDR3 is TGTGCCAGCAGCGTAGCTAGTCAGGGGCAGGGGACCAATGAGCAGTTCTTC.

The V and J genes are TRBV27 and TRBJ2-1; no definite D call. V lost 7 bases, J lost 4 bases, and 5 bases lay in between. The CDR3 has 11 residues. Per the germline V gene, CDR1 is MNHEY and CDR2 is SMNVEV (reference sequence). The CDR3 protein is CASTLYNEQFF. The CDR3 DNA reads TGTGCCAGCACCTTGTACAATGAGCAGTTCTTC.

This sequence joins TRBV28 and TRBJ2-2, with 7 bases lining up with TRBD2. Germline CDR1 is MDHEN and CDR2 is SYDVKM. This CDR3 spans 20 amino acids. After removal of 3 bases from V and 6 bases from J, the junction contained 22 bases not matched to a gene. CDR3 in amino acids: CASSLLYPAFRLASPGELFF. The CDR3 nucleotides read TGTGCCAGCAGTTTGTTGTATCCGGCGTTTAGACTAGCTTCACCCGGGGAGCTGTTTTTT.